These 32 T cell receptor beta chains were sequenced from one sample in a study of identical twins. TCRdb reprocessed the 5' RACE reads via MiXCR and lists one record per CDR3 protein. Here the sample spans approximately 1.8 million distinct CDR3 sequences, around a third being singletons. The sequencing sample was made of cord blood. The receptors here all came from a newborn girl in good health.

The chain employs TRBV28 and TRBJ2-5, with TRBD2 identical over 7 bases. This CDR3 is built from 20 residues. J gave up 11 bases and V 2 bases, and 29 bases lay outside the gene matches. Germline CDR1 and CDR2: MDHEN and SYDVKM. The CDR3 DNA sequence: TGTGCCAGCAGTTTACTATTTCCCAACCGGGGGGAACCCGTGTCCTACAAGCAGTACTTC. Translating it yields CASSLLFPNRGEPVSYKQYF.

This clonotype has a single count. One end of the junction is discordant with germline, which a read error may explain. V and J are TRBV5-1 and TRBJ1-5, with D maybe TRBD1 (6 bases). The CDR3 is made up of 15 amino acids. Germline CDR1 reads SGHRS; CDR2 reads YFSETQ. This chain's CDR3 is CASSLGTDSNRPQHF. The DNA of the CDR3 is TGCGCCAGCAGCTTGGGGACAGATTCCAATCGGCCCCAGCATTTT.

This chain's CDR3 is CASSRDLETEAFF. The CDR3 DNA is TGTGCCAGTAGTCGGGACTTAGAGACTGAAGCTTTCTTT. V gene TRBV19 combines with J gene TRBJ1-1; D perhaps matches TRBD1 (5 bases). Trimming left V 5 bases short and J 5 bases short, with 12 bases between. The CDR3 extends over 13 amino acids. CDR1 is LNHDA and CDR2 is SQIVND in the germline V gene (reference sequence).

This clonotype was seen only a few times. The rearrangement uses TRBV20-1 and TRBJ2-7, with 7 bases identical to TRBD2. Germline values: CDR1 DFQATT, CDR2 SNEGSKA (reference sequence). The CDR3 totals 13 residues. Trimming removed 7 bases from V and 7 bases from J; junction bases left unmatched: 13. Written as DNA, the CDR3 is TGCAGTGGTCCCAGCGGGGTCTACAATGAGCAGTACTTC. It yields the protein CSGPSGVYNEQYF.

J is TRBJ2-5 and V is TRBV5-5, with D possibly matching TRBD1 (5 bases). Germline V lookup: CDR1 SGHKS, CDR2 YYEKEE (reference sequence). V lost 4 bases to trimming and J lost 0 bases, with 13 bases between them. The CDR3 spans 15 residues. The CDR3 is CASSKRAGNQETQYF. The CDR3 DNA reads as TGTGCCAGCAGCAAACGTGCAGGGAACCAAGAGACCCAGTACTTC.

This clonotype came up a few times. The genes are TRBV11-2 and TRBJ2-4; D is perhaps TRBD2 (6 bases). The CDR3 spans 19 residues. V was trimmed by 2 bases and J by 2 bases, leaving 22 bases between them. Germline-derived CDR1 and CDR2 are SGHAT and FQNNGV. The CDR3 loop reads CASSLRIPEGVGSKNIQYF. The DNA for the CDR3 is TGTGCCAGCAGCTTACGGATCCCGGAGGGAGTTGGGTCCAAAAACATTCAGTACTTC.

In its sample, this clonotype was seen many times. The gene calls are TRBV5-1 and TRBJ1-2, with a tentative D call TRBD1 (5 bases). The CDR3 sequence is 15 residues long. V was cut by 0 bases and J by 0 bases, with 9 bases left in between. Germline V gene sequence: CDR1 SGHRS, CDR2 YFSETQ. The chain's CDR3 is CASSLEGRANYGYTF. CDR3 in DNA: TGCGCCAGCAGCTTGGAGGGCAGGGCTAACTATGGCTACACCTTC. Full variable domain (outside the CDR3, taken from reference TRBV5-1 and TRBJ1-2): KAGVTQTPRYLIKTRGQQVTLSCSPISGHRSVSWYQQTPGQGLQFLFEYFSETQRNKGNFPGRFSGRQFSNSRSEMNVSTLELGDSALYLCASSLEGRANYGYTFGSGTRLTVV.

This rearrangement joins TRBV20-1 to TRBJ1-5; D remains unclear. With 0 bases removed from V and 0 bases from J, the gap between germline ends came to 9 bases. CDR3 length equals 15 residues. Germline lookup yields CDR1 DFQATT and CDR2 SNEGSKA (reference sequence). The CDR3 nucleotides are TGCAGTGCTAGAGAGGGAGGGTATAGCAATCAGCCCCAGCATTTT. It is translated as CSAREGGYSNQPQHF.

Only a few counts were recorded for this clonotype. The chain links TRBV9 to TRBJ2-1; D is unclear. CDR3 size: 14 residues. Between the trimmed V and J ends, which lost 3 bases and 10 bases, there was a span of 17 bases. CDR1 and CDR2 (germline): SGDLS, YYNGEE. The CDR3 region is CASSARPGRREQFF. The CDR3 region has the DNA TGTGCCAGCAGCGCCCGACCCGGGCGGCGGGAGCAGTTCTTC.

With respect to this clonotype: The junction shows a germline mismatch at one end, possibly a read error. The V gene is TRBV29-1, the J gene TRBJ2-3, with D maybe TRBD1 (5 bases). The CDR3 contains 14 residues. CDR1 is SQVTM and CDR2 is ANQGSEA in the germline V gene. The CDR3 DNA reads TGCAGCGTTGGGGGCAGAGGAAACACAGGTACGCAGTATTTT. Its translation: CSVGGRGNTGTQYF.

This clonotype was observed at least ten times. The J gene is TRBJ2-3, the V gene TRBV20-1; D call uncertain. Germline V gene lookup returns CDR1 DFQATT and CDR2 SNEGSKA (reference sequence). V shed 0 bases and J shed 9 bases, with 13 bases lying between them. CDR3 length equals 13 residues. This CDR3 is CSARELLLETQYF. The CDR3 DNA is TGCAGTGCTAGAGAACTACTCCTAGAAACGCAGTATTTT.

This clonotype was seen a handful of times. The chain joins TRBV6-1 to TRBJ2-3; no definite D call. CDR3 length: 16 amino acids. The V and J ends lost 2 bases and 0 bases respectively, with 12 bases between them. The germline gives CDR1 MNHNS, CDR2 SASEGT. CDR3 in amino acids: CASSEMGYLSTDTQYF. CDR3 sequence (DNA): TGTGCCAGCAGTGAAATGGGGTACTTGAGCACAGATACGCAGTATTTT.

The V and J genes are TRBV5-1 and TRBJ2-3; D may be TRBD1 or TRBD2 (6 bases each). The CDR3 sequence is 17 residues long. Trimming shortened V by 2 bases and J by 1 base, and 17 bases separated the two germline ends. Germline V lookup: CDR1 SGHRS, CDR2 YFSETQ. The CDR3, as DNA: TGCGCCAGCAGCTTTCTCGGGGGCCCAGCAGGCACAGATACGCAGTATTTT. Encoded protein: CASSFLGGPAGTDTQYF.

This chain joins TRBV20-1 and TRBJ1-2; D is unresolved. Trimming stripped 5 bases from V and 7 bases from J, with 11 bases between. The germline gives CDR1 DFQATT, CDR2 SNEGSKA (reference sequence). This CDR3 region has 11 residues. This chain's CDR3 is CSARPGFGYTF. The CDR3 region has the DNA TGCAGTGCTCGCCCCGGATTTGGCTACACCTTC.

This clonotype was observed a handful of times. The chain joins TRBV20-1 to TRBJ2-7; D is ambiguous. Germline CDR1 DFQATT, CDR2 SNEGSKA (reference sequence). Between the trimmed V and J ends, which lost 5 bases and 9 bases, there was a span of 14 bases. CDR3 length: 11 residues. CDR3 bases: TGCAGTGCTGACCTTCCTTCGCGGCAGTACTTC. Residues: CSADLPSRQYF.

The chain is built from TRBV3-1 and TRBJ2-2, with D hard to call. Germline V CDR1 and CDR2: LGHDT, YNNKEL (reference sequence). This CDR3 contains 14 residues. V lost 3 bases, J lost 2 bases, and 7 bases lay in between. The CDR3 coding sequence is TGTGCCAGCAGCCATCCCGACAACACCGGGGAGCTGTTTTTT. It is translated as CASSHPDNTGELFF.

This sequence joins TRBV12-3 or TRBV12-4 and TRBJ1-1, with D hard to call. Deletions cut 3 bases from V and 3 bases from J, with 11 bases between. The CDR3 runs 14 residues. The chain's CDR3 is CASSLRDPDTEAFF. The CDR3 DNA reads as TGTGCCAGCAGTTTGAGGGATCCGGACACTGAAGCTTTCTTT.

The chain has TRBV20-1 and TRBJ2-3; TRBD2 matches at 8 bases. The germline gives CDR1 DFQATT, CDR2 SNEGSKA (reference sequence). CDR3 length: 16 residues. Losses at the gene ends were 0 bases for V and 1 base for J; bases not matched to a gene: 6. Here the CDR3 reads CSARDFKRGRTDTQYF. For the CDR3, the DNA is TGCAGTGCTAGAGATTTCAAGCGGGGGCGCACAGATACGCAGTATTTT.

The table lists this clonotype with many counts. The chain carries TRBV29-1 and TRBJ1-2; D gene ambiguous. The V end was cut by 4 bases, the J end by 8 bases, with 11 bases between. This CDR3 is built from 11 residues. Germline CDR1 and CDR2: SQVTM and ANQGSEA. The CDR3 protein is CSVVGAGGYTF. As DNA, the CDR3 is TGCAGCGTTGTGGGCGCAGGAGGCTACACCTTC. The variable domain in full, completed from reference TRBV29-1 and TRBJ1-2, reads SAVISQKPSRDICQRGTSLTIQCQVDSQVTMMFWYRQQPGQSLTLIATANQGSEATYESGFVIDKFPISRPNLTFSTLTVSNMSPEDSSIYLCSVVGAGGYTFGSGTRLTVV.

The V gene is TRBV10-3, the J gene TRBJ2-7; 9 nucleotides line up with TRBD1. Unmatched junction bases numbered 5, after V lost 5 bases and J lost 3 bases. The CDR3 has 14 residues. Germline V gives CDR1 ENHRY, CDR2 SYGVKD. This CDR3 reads CAISPPGQGYEQYF. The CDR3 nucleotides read TGTGCCATCAGTCCACCGGGACAGGGCTACGAGCAGTACTTC.

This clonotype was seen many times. The CDR3 sequence: CAISESGLAAYNEQFF. The CDR3, as DNA: TGTGCCATCAGTGAGTCGGGACTAGCGGCCTACAATGAGCAGTTCTTC. J is TRBJ2-1 and V is TRBV10-3, with 11 positions matching TRBD2. V lost 0 bases to trimming and J lost 2 bases; unmatched junction nucleotides: 0. This CDR3 region has 16 residues. The germline V gene encodes CDR1 ENHRY and CDR2 SYGVKD.

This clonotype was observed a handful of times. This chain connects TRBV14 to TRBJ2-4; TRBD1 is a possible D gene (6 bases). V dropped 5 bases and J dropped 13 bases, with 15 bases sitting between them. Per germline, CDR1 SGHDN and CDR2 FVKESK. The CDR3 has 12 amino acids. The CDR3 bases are TGTGCCAGCAGCATAACAGGGCGTTTGCAGTACTTC. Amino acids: CASSITGRLQYF.

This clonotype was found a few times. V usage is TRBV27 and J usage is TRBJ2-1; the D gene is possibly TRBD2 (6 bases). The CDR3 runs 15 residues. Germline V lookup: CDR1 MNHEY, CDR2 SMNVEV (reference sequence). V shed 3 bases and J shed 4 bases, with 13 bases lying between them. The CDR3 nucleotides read TGTGCCAGCAGTTTTCGGGACTTAATGTACAATGAGCAGTTCTTC. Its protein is CASSFRDLMYNEQFF.

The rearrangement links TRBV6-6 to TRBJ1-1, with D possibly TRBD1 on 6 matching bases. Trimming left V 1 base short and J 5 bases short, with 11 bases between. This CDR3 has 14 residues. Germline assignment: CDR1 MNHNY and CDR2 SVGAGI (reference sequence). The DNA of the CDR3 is TGTGCCAGCAGTTACTACAGGGACGGGACTGAAGCTTTCTTT. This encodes CASSYYRDGTEAFF.

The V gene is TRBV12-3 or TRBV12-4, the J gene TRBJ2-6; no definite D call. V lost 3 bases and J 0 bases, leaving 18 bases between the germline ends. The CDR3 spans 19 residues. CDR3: CASSFGRRQSSSGANVLTF. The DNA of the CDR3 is TGTGCCAGCAGTTTTGGCCGGCGGCAGAGCAGCTCTGGGGCCAACGTCCTGACTTTC.

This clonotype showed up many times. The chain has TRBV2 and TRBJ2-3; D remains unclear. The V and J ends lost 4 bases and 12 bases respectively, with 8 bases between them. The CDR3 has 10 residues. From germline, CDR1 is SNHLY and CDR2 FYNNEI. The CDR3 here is CASSGPHQYF. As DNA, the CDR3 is TGTGCCAGCAGTGGACCACACCAGTATTTT.

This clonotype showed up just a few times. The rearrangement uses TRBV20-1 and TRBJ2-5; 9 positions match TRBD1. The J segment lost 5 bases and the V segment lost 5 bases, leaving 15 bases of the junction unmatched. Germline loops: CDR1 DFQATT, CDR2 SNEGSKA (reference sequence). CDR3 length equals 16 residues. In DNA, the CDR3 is TGCAGTGCTCCCGAGGGGACAGGGATTTTCGGGGAGACCCAGTACTTC. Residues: CSAPEGTGIFGETQYF.

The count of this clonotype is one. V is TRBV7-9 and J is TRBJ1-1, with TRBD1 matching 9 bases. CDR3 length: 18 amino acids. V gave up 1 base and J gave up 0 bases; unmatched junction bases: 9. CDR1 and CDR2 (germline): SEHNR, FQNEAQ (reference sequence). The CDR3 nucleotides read TGTGCCAGCAGCTTAGGAACGAACAGGGGGCCCTTGAACACTGAAGCTTTCTTT. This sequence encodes CASSLGTNRGPLNTEAFF.

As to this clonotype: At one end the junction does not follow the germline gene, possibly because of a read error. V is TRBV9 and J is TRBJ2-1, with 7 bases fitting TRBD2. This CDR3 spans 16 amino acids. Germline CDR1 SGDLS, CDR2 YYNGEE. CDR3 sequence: CAGSPQGSGPSNEQFF. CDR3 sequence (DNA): TGTGCCGGCAGCCCCCAAGGTAGCGGGCCCTCCAATGAGCAGTTCTTC.

The CDR3 loop reads CATSDRGRGYTF. The CDR3 DNA sequence: TGTGCCACCAGTGACAGGGGGCGCGGCTACACCTTC. The V and J genes are TRBV24-1 and TRBJ1-2; 8 bases line up with TRBD1. The V segment lost 4 bases and the J segment 8 bases; nucleotides outside the gene matches: 2. CDR3 size: 12 residues. Germline loops: CDR1 KGHDR, CDR2 SFDVKD.

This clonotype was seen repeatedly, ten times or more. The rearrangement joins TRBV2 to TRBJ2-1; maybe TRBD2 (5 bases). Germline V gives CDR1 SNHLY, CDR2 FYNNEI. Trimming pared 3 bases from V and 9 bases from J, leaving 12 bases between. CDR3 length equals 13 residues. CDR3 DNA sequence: TGTGCCAGCAGTGACACGGGGAATTTTGAGCAGTTCTTC. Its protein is CASSDTGNFEQFF.

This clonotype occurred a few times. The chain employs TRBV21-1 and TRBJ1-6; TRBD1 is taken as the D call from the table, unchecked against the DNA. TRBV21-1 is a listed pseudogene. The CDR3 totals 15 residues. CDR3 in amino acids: CASSKGRPPGSPLHF. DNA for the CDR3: TGTGCCAGCAGCAAAGGACGTCCGCCGGGGTCACCCCTCCACTTT.